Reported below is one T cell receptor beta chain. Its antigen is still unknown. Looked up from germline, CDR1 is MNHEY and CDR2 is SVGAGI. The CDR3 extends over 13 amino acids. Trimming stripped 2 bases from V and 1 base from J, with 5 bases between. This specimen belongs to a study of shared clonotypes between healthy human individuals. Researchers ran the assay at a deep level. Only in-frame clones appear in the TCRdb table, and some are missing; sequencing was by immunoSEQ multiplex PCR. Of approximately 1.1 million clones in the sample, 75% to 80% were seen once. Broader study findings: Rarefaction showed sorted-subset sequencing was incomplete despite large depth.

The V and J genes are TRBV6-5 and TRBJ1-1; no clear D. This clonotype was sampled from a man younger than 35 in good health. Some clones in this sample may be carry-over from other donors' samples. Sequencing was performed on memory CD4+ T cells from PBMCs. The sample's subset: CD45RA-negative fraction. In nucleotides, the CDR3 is TGTGCCAGCAGTTACACCTGGAACACTGAAGCTTTCTTT. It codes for CASSYTWNTEAFF.